The T cell receptor (beta chain) under discussion was sequenced for a study of shared clonotypes between healthy human individuals. The germline V gene has CDR1 KGHSH and CDR2 LQKENI. Trimming at V came to 1 base and at J to 4 bases, leaving 0 bases not matched to a gene. The CDR3 covers 14 residues. About this clone: The sample has other DNA sequences that encode this CDR3 too.

Profiling relied on immunoSEQ multiplex PCR, and the TCRdb table lists in-frame clones only, not all of them. The data hold about 2 million clones, with 85% to 95% observed a single time. It was CD45RO-negative cells, positively selected for CCR7, that made up naive CD8 cells, with terminally differentiated effector memory CD45RA+ cells excluded. The material sequenced was naive CD8+ T cells sorted from blood. The genes are TRBV18 and TRBJ2-2; TRBD2 agrees at 7 bases. This clonotype originated in a man aged 18 to 30 in good health. The CDR3 region is CASSPLAGTGELFF. The CDR3 coding sequence is TGTGCCAGCTCACCACTAGCGGGCACCGGGGAGCTGTTTTTT.